The source of this TCR beta chain is a study of beta chain features in type 1 diabetes (dated by TCRdb to the late 2010s). Background on the whole study: No differences in mean age, gender distribution, total cell number or subset yield were found between patients and healthy donors. Across all samples, some 100,000,000 sorted cells were examined, and cell number per subset correlated strongly with RNA yield. In the study, TCRB repertoires of sorted circulating CD4+ T cell subsets from recently diagnosed type 1 diabetes patients were compared with those of matched healthy donors. Regulatory and stem cell-like memory subsets were isolated from only 8 patients and about eight healthy donors, whereas naive and central memory subsets came from all 28 donors.

Study-wide conclusions, independent of this receptor: Patients with type 1 diabetes made fewer insertions and deleted more nucleotides at VDJ recombination sites, implying thymic rearrangement abnormalities. Type 1 diabetes patients showed a moderate but significant shortening of TCRB CDR3 length in all four CD4+ subsets. PCR may preferentially amplify shorter templates, but because patient and control samples were amplified and corrected together, any resulting skew would affect both groups equally. Sequencing cDNA rather than genomic DNA could over-represent highly expressing activated cells, although activation and CD3 levels did not differ between groups. Because the HLA sub-analyses included only small numbers of individuals, any influence of HLA type on TCRB rearrangement was left unresolved. Naive, central memory and regulatory TCRB repertoires appeared to be more similar among patients than among healthy donors.

Each donor gave one peripheral blood draw, averaging approximately 0.11 L, which was collected into heparinised tubes. Using a panel that included CD45RO, CCR7, CD25, CD127, CD95 and CD27, naive, central memory, regulatory and stem cell-like memory CD4+ T cells were sorted on a BD FACSAria II. Every sorted population had a purity above 95%. Right away, PBMCs were isolated by Lymphoprep density gradient centrifugation and were stained directly, with no culture step. Samples were stained and sorted in pairs, with one healthy donor and one patient per experiment, so that batch effects were minimized. The High Capacity cDNA Reverse Transcription Kit was used to reverse transcribe all of the isolated RNA, meaning that expressed TCRB transcripts were what got sequenced. Naive, central memory and regulatory T cell samples underwent deep immunoSEQ sequencing, averaging around 3.9 million total reads per sample. After sorted cells were lysed in RLT buffer, RNA was extracted with DNase-treated RNeasy Micro or Mini kits, with the choice depending on cell number. To prevent cross-contamination, every cell subset was processed on its own, while patient and healthy donor samples were processed together. TCRB sequences were amplified from cDNA with the immunoSEQ multiplex PCR, producing 87-bp fragments spanning the CDR3 region. Sequencing of the amplicons was done on the Illumina HiSeq platform. On the study's bioinformatics: PCR bias was computationally corrected using synthetic template baselines, reads within Hamming distance 2 were collapsed, and singletons that could not be merged were discarded. Reads were aligned against IMGT so that V, D and J genes, CDR3 length and insertions or deletions at six rearrangement sites could be assigned. Clonotype counts were normalized to sorted cell number within each subset before computing true diversity and Gini coefficients with the tcR R package. The overlap coefficient, calculated on TCRB nucleotide sequences, was used to measure repertoire sharing. Out-of-frame TCRB sequences from naive cells were analyzed as a proxy for the pre-selection repertoire. Held by TCRdb, this immuneACCESS table contains in-frame sequences only and omits some clones. Under half of the omission traces to an unresolved V gene where checked; the cause of the rest is unknown. The V and J calls and clone size are taken from that table; D and trimming were inferred from the DNA. Recorded for this sample are 600,000 to 700,000 clones; around 12% of them occurred a single time. Jointly, the top ten make up over 0.1% of the sample.

Worth noting for this clone: Its recognized antigen is unknown. One base away there is no much larger clone; base qualities are not given.

The sample taken for sequencing was naive CD4+ T cells from blood. The cell subset or site label, read with the paper, signifies: true naive CD4+ T cells. The TCR was taken from a young man with type 1 diabetes.

DNA sequence: TGTGCCAGCAGCAGGGCTACAGGGGGCGGGACCCAGTACTTC. The translation is CASSRATGGGTQYF. Rearrangement joined TRBV7-7 to TRBJ2-5, with 9 middle bases fitting TRBD1. The germline V gene (reference sequence) supplies CDR1 SSHAT and CDR2 FNYEAQ. V and J are trimmed by 5 bases and 7 bases, and the gene matches miss 8 bases of the junction. There are 14 amino acids in the CDR3, from cysteine to phenylalanine inclusive. The only DNA kept is the CDR3, 42 bases in frame from the first base.